These 27 T cell receptor beta chains share one sample of origin, sequenced in a study of identical twins (TCRdb year 2016). Library creation used 5' RACE. Sequencing was performed on an Illumina HiSeq 2000. TCRdb reanalyzed the raw reads on its own, using fastp at Q25 for trimming and MiXCR for clone calling, and kept in-frame beta chains. Rows matching on CDR3 protein sequence are summarized as one entry with the most common DNA and genes. The table for this sample lists hundreds of thousands of distinct CDR3 sequences; roughly an eighth of them were counted only once. About 7% of the sample is held by the ten biggest clonotypes. These records were also assigned to another study, of yellow fever vaccine responses in identical twins.

Specimen: CD8+ T cells sorted from blood. Every receptor here comes from a woman younger than 35 in good health.

This chain joins TRBV27 and TRBJ2-7; D might be TRBD1 or TRBD2, each matching 6 bases. This CDR3 spans 16 amino acids. V lost 8 bases to trimming and J lost 2 bases, with 22 bases between them. The germline gives CDR1 MNHEY, CDR2 SMNVEV (reference sequence). The DNA for the CDR3 is TGTGCCAGCTCCGGCCCCTGGGCGGGACACACCTACGAGCAGTACTTC. Translation: CASSGPWAGHTYEQYF.

This clonotype occurred many times. The rearrangement joins TRBV12-3 or TRBV12-4 to TRBJ2-1, with TRBD2 identical over 9 bases. V lost 1 base and J lost 7; bases outside the gene matches: 8. This CDR3 contains 16 residues. The CDR3 protein is CASSLVGLAGRNEQFF. CDR3 nucleotides: TGTGCCAGCAGTTTAGTCGGTCTAGCGGGAAGGAATGAGCAGTTCTTC.

This clonotype was observed a handful of times. This sequence joins TRBV7-6 and TRBJ2-7; TRBD2 agrees at 9 bases. The V segment lost 0 bases and the J segment 6 bases; nucleotides outside the gene matches: 6. This CDR3 is 15 amino acids long. Germline-derived CDR1 and CDR2 are SGHVS and FNYEAQ. CDR3 sequence: CASSLAVTSGTEQYF. The CDR3, as DNA: TGTGCCAGCAGCTTAGCGGTGACTAGCGGAACCGAGCAGTACTTC.

This clonotype has just a few counts. This chain links TRBV4-1 with TRBJ1-5; possible D gene TRBD1, 6 bases. Germline loops: CDR1 MGHRA, CDR2 YSYEKL. V lost 3 bases, J lost 6 bases, and 15 bases lay in between. The CDR3 totals 15 residues. Here the CDR3 DNA reads TGCGCCAGCAGCCAGGTTACAGGGAGTCTTCAGCCCCAGCATTTT. Translating it yields CASSQVTGSLQPQHF.

The V and J genes are TRBV27 and TRBJ2-7; 8 positions match TRBD2. CDR3 length equals 15 residues. Germline V gene lookup returns CDR1 MNHEY and CDR2 SMNVEV (reference sequence). The J segment lost 3 bases and the V segment lost 5 bases, leaving 9 bases of the junction unmatched. The CDR3 DNA follows: TGTGCCAGCAGTCCCGGGGGGGCCCCAGTCTACGAGCAGTACGTC. Protein product: CASSPGGAPVYEQYV.

In its sample, this clonotype was seen a few times. V usage is TRBV25-1 and J usage is TRBJ2-1; maybe TRBD2 (6 bases). CDR1 and CDR2 from the germline V gene are MGHDK and SYGVNS. Trimming shortened V by 8 bases and J by 8 bases, and 25 bases separated the two germline ends. CDR3 length equals 16 residues. CDR3 sequence reads: CASSSKAGRIVDEQFF. Here the CDR3 DNA reads TGTGCCAGCTCGAGCAAGGCGGGACGGATTGTCGATGAGCAGTTCTTC. The whole variable domain, remainder taken from reference TRBV25-1 and TRBJ2-1, is EADIYQTPRYLVIGTGKKITLECSQTMGHDKMYWYQQDPGMELHLIHYSYGVNSTEKGDLSSESTVSRIRTEHFPLTLESARPSHTSQYLCASSSKAGRIVDEQFFGPGTRLTVL.

Only a few counts were recorded for this clonotype. CDR3 residues: CASSPGAAVKSTDTQYF. The CDR3, as DNA: TGTGCCAGCAGCCCGGGGGCCGCCGTCAAAAGCACAGATACGCAGTATTTT. The J gene is TRBJ2-3, the V gene TRBV7-8; perhaps D is TRBD1 or TRBD2 (6 bases each). The CDR3 runs to 17 residues. Germline-derived CDR1 and CDR2 are SGHVS and FQNEAQ. The V end lost 5 bases, the J end lost 0 bases, and 18 bases lay between the germline ends.

This clonotype was detected a few times. The CDR3 here is CASSRTGFYGYTF. CDR3 bases: TGTGCCAGCAGCAGGACAGGGTTTTATGGCTACACCTTC. The rearrangement uses TRBV6-6 and TRBJ1-2, with 8 positions matching TRBD1. CDR1 is MNHNY, CDR2 SVGAGI, per germline (reference sequence). CDR3 length: 13 residues. With 6 bases clipped from V and 5 bases from J, the junction kept 5 bases outside the gene matches.

This clonotype appeared a few times. This chain links TRBV28 with TRBJ2-3; 14 bases align to TRBD2. Germline values: CDR1 MDHEN, CDR2 SYDVKM. The CDR3 is 19 amino acids. J lost 8 bases, V lost 4 bases, and 17 bases had no gene match. The CDR3 sequence is CASSSTKPGLAGVFVTQYF. CDR3 nucleotides: TGTGCCAGCAGTTCCACGAAACCGGGACTAGCGGGAGTTTTTGTTACGCAGTATTTT.

This clonotype was seen a few times. The chain carries TRBV2 and TRBJ1-1; D is perhaps TRBD1 (5 bases). The ends were cut back, 7 bases at V and 5 bases at J, with 14 bases in the middle. From germline, CDR1 is SNHLY and CDR2 FYNNEI. This CDR3 comprises 13 residues. This CDR3 reads CASKWPEGTEAFF. CDR3 DNA: TGTGCCAGCAAGTGGCCTGAGGGGACTGAAGCTTTCTTT.

This chain links TRBV20-1 with TRBJ1-2; tentative D call: TRBD1 (5 bases). V was shortened by 5 bases and J by 3 bases, with 19 bases between the two germline ends. Germline V gene sequence: CDR1 DFQATT, CDR2 SNEGSKA (reference sequence). The CDR3 is 15 residues long. The CDR3 DNA reads as TGCAGTGCTGGGGGGGTCCTTACAGAAGACTATGGCTACACCTTC. Translating it yields CSAGGVLTEDYGYTF.

Regarding this clonotype: This is likely a read error, given that the CDR3 carries no conserved phenylalanine or tryptophan at its end. The DNA is left out, because the CDR3 cannot be placed on it with certainty; the CDR3 is given as TCRdb lists it. This rearrangement joins TRBV2 to TRBJ2-7; TRBD1 is taken as the D call from the table, unchecked against the DNA. Per the germline V gene, CDR1 is SNHLY and CDR2 is FYNNEI. From its first to its last residue, the CDR3 has 11 amino acids. The CDR3 here is CASSEGGLDLL.

The chain employs TRBV29-1 and TRBJ2-7; maybe TRBD2 (7 bases). The germline CDR1 and CDR2 sequences are SQVTM and ANQGSEA. The CDR3 sequence is 14 residues long. With 3 bases removed from V and 3 bases from J, the gap between germline ends came to 15 bases. Written as DNA, the CDR3 is TGCAGCGTTGAGAGGGGGGGCGCAGGCTACGAGCAGTACTTC. It yields the protein CSVERGGAGYEQYF.

This clonotype has only a few counts. The gene calls are TRBV7-9 and TRBJ2-3, with 8 bases aligning to TRBD2. CDR1 SEHNR and CDR2 FQNEAQ come from the germline V gene (reference sequence). The CDR3 spans 13 residues. Trimming removed 11 bases from V and 4 bases from J; junction bases left unmatched: 8. CDR3 sequence: CAVRSGSADTQYF. In nucleotides, the CDR3 is TGTGCCGTCAGGAGCGGGAGCGCAGATACGCAGTATTTT.

The J gene is TRBJ2-7, the V gene TRBV12-3 or TRBV12-4; D may be TRBD1 (5 bases). This CDR3 has 13 residues. V gave up 8 bases and J gave up 7 bases, with 18 bases separating them. In DNA form, the CDR3 reads TGTGCCAGCCATTTAGGGGCCTCGGAGGAGCAGTACTTC. This sequence encodes CASHLGASEEQYF.

This clonotype showed up just a few times. An end of the junction does not agree with germline; a read error may underlie this. The V and J genes are TRBV20-1 and TRBJ2-4; 9 nucleotides line up with TRBD2. Per germline, CDR1 DFQATT and CDR2 SNEGSKA (reference sequence). The CDR3 consists of 11 residues. The CDR3 DNA is TGCAGTGCTAGAGATCTTAGCGGGAGTCACTTC. This encodes CSARDLSGSHF.

The chain joins TRBV5-6 to TRBJ1-6; maybe TRBD1 (5 bases). The CDR3 totals 15 residues. Trimming pared 5 bases from V and 1 base from J, leaving 10 bases between. CDR1 and CDR2 (germline): SGHDT, YYEEEE. The CDR3 DNA sequence: TGTGCCAGCAGGGGTCACAGGTCCTATAATTCACCCCTCCACTTT. Translated, it gives CASRGHRSYNSPLHF.

DNA for the CDR3: TGTGCCACCAGCAGAGCCTTGGGGGGGGGGATCGGAGATACGCAGTATTTT. This encodes CATSRALGGGIGDTQYF. V gene TRBV15 combines with J gene TRBJ2-3, with 7 bases matching TRBD2. The trim removed 1 base at V and 5 bases at J, leaving 12 bases unmatched. CDR1 and CDR2 from the germline V gene are LNHNV and YYDKDF (reference sequence). The CDR3 extends over 17 amino acids.

This clonotype was detected a few times. The chain has TRBV29-1 and TRBJ2-7; 7 nucleotides agree with TRBD2. CDR1 is SQVTM, CDR2 ANQGSEA, per germline. Trimming took 6 bases from V and 2 from J; bases not matched to a gene: 13. This CDR3 comprises 15 residues. The CDR3 region is CSVEGGNDSPYEQYF. The CDR3 DNA sequence: TGCAGCGTGGAGGGAGGGAACGACAGCCCCTACGAGCAGTACTTC.

V is TRBV29-1 and J is TRBJ1-2, with 7 bases that match TRBD1. Per germline, CDR1 SQVTM and CDR2 ANQGSEA. This CDR3 is built from 14 residues. With 5 bases clipped from V and 6 bases from J, the junction kept 12 bases outside the gene matches. DNA of the CDR3: TGCAGCGTTCCAGACAGGGCCACTATTAATGGCTACACCTTC. Protein sequence: CSVPDRATINGYTF.

The chain is built from TRBV10-2 and TRBJ1-6, with 9 bases that match TRBD1. CDR1 and CDR2 (germline): WSHSY, SAAADI. The V segment lost 5 bases and the J segment 9 bases; nucleotides outside the gene matches: 5. The CDR3 is made up of 14 amino acids. Here the CDR3 DNA reads TGCGCCAGCAGTCCGACAGGGGGAAGTTCACCCCTCCACTTT. It is translated as CASSPTGGSSPLHF.

The V call is TRBV6-4, the J call TRBJ2-3; unclear D gene. The V gene's germline CDR1 is MRHNA and CDR2 SNTAGT. V gave up 0 bases and J gave up 3 bases, with 13 bases separating them. This CDR3 has 16 residues. The CDR3 here is CASSDSEVRGTDTQYF. The CDR3 DNA reads TGTGCCAGCAGTGACTCTGAGGTCCGTGGTACAGATACGCAGTATTTT.

The J gene is TRBJ2-4, the V gene TRBV5-1; no clear D. V was pared by 0 bases and J by 8 bases, with 9 bases between. There are 13 residues in the CDR3. Germline CDR1 and CDR2: SGHRS and YFSETQ. Written as DNA, the CDR3 is TGCGCCAGCAGCTTGGACTCTCCAGACATTCAGTACTTC. Translation gives CASSLDSPDIQYF.

In its sample, this clonotype was seen a few times. V and J are TRBV7-9 and TRBJ1-2; D remains unclear. Deletions cut 4 bases from V and 5 bases from J, with 8 bases between. Germline assignment: CDR1 SEHNR and CDR2 FQNEAQ (reference sequence). CDR3 length equals 12 residues. In nucleotides, the CDR3 is TGTGCCAGCAGCTGGCCAGTTTATGGCTACACCTTC. It yields the protein CASSWPVYGYTF.

This clonotype was detected only a few times. The chain links TRBV6-1 to TRBJ2-1; D is unclear. In germline, CDR1 is MNHNS, CDR2 SASEGT. This CDR3 region has 13 residues. V lost 7 bases, J lost 4 bases, and 11 bases lay in between. The chain's CDR3 is CASTRAEYNEQFF. The CDR3 nucleotides are TGTGCCAGCACCAGAGCTGAATACAATGAGCAGTTCTTC.

This clonotype was found a few times. This chain connects TRBV2 to TRBJ2-3, with 8 nucleotides matching TRBD1. The J segment lost 5 bases and the V segment lost 8 bases, leaving 6 bases of the junction unmatched. Germline V lookup: CDR1 SNHLY, CDR2 FYNNEI. The CDR3 loop spans 13 amino acids. CDR3 region: CASQTGVGDTQYF. CDR3 in DNA: TGTGCCAGCCAGACAGGGGTGGGAGATACGCAGTATTTT.

This clonotype came up many times. The rearrangement joins TRBV15 to TRBJ2-1, with 9 nucleotides matching TRBD2. V gave up 0 bases and J gave up 6 bases; unmatched junction bases: 3. This CDR3 has 15 residues. CDR1 is LNHNV and CDR2 is YYDKDF in the germline V gene (reference sequence). The chain's CDR3 is CATSREAGGGNEQFF. The CDR3 bases are TGTGCCACCAGCAGAGAAGCGGGGGGTGGCAATGAGCAGTTCTTC.